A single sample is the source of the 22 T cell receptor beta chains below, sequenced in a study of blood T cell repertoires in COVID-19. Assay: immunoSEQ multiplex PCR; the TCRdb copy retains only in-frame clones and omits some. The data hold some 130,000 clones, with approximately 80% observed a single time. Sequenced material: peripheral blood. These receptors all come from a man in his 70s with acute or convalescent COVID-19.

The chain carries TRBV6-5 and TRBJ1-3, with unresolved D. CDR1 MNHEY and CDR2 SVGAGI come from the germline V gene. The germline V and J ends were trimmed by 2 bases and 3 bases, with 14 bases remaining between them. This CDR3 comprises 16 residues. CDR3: CASSYDGGMGGNTIYF. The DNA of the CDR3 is TGTGCCAGCAGTTACGACGGAGGGATGGGTGGAAACACCATATATTTT.

This CDR3 is CASSIDRAYNSPLHF. The CDR3 DNA reads TGTGCCAGTAGTATAGATCGGGCCTATAATTCACCCCTCCACTTT. The genes are TRBV19 and TRBJ1-6; D unresolved. V lost 0 bases and J 2 bases, leaving 5 bases between the germline ends. CDR3 length equals 15 residues. The germline CDR1 and CDR2 sequences are LNHDA and SQIVND (reference sequence).

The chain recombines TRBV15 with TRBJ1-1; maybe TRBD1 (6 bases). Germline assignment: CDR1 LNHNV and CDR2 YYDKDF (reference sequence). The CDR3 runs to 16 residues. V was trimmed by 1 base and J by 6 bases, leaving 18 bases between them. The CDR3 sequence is CATSRVETGRGAEAFF. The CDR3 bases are TGTGCCACCAGCAGAGTAGAAACAGGGCGAGGCGCTGAAGCTTTCTTT.

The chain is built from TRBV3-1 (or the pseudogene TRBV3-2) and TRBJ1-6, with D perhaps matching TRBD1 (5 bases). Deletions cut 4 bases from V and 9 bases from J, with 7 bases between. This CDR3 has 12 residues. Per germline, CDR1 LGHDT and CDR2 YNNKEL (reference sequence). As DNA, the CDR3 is TGTGCCAGCAGCCGTCAGGGTTCACCCCTCCACTTT. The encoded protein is CASSRQGSPLHF.

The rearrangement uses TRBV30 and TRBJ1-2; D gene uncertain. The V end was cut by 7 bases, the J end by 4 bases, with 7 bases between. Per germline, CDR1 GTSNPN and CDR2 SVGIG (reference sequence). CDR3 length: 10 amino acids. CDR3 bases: TGTGCCTTTTCGGTCTATGGCTACACCTTC. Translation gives CAFSVYGYTF.

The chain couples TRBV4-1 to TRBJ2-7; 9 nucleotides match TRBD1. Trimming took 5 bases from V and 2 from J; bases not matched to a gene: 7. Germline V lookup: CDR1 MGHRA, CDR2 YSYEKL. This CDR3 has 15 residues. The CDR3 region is CASSYRDRETYEQYF. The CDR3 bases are TGCGCCAGCAGCTACCGGGACAGGGAAACCTACGAGCAGTACTTC.

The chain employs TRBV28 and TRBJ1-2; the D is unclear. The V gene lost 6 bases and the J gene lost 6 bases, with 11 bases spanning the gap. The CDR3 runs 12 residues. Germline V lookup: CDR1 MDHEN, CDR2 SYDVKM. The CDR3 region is CASREGGDGYTF. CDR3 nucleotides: TGTGCCAGCAGAGAGGGCGGGGATGGCTACACCTTC.

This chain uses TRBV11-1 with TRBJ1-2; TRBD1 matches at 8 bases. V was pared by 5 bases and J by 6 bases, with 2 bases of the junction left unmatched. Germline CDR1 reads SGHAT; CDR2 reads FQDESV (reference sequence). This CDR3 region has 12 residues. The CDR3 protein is CASSRQGNGYTF. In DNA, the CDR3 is TGTGCCAGCAGCCGACAGGGGAATGGCTACACCTTC.

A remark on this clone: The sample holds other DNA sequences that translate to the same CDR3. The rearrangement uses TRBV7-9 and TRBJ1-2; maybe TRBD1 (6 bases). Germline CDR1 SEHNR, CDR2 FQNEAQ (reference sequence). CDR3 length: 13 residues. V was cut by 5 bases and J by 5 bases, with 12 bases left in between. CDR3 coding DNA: TGTGCCAGCAGCCAAAAACAGGGTTATGGCTACACCTTC. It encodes CASSQKQGYGYTF.

This CDR3 reads CASSVGAGRYAGELFF. CDR3 DNA sequence: TGTGCCAGCAGCGTAGGGGCAGGGAGGTACGCCGGGGAGCTGTTTTTT. The V and J genes are TRBV9 and TRBJ2-2; TRBD2 is a possible D gene (6 bases). The CDR3 consists of 16 residues. The germline V and J ends were trimmed by 0 bases and 6 bases, with 15 bases remaining between them. Germline CDR1 reads SGDLS; CDR2 reads YYNGEE.

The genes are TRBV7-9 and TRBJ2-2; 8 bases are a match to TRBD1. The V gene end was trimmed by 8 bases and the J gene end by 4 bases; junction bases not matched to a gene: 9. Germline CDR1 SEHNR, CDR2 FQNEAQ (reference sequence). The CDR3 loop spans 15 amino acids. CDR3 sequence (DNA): TGTGCCAGCCGAGGCGGACAGGGAATCACCGGGGAGCTGTTTTTT. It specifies CASRGGQGITGELFF.

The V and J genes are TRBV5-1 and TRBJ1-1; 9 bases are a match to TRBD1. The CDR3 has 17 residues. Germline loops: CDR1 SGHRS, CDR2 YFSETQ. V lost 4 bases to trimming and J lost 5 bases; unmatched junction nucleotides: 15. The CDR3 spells CASSDGQGSFFGTEAFF. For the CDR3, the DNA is TGCGCCAGCAGCGACGGACAGGGGAGCTTTTTCGGTACTGAAGCTTTCTTT.

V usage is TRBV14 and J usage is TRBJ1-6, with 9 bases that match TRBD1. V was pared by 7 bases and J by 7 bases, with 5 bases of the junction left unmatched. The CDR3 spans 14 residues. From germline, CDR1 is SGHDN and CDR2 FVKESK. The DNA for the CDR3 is TGTGCCAGCAACCGGGACAGGGTAAATTCACCCCTCCACTTT. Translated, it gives CASNRDRVNSPLHF.

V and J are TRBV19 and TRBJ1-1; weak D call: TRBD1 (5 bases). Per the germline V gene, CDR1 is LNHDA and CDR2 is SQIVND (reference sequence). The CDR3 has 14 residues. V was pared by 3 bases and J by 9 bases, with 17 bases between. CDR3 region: CASSMDPWQGKAFF. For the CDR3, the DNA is TGTGCCAGTAGTATGGATCCCTGGCAGGGCAAAGCTTTCTTT.

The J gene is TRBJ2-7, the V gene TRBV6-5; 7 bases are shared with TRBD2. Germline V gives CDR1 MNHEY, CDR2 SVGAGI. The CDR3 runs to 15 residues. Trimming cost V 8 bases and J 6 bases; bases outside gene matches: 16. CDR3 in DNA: TGTGCCAGCCGTCTTTCAAGGGGAGGGGTGGGCGAGCAGTACTTC. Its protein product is CASRLSRGGVGEQYF.

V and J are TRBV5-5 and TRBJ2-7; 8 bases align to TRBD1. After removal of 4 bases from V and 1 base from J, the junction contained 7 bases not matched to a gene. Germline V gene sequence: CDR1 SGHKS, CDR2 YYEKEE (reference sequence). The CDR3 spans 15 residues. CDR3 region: CASSHRTGPSYEQYF. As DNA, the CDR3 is TGTGCCAGCAGCCATCGGACAGGGCCTTCCTACGAGCAGTACTTC.

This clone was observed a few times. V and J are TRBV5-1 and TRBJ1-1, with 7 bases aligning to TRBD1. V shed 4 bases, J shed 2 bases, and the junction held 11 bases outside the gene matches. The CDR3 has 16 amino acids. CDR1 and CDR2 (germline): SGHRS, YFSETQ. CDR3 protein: CASSLGQEGPNTEAFF. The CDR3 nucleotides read TGCGCCAGCAGCCTCGGACAGGAGGGGCCTAACACTGAAGCTTTCTTT.

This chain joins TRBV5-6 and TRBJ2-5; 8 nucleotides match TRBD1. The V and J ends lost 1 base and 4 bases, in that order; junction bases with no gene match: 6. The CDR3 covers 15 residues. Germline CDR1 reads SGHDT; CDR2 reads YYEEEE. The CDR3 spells CASSLSRGLGETQYF. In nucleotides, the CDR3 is TGTGCCAGCAGCTTGAGCAGGGGGCTGGGAGAGACCCAGTACTTC.

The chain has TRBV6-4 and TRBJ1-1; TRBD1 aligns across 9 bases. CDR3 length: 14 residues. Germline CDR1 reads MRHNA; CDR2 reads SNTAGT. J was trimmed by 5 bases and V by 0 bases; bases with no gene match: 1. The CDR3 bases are TGTGCCAGCAGTGACTCGGACAGGGGAACTGAAGCTTTCTTT. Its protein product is CASSDSDRGTEAFF.

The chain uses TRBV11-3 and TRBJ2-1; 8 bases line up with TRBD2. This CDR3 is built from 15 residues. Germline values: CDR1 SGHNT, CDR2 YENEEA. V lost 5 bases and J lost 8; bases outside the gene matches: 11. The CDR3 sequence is CASSPRVGAGDEQFF. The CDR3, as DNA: TGTGCCAGCAGCCCTCGGGTTGGAGCGGGGGATGAGCAGTTCTTC. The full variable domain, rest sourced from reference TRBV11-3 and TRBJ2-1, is EAGVVQSPRYKIIEKKQPVAFWCNPISGHNTLYWYLQNLGQGPELLIRYENEEAVDDSQLPKDRFSAERLKGVDSTLKIQPAELGDSAVYLCASSPRVGAGDEQFFGPGTRLTVL.

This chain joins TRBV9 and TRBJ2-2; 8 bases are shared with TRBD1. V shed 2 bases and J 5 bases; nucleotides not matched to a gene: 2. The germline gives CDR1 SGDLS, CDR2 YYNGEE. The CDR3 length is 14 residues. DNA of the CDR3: TGTGCCAGCAGCGTCCAGGGGGCAACCGGGGAGCTGTTTTTT. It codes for CASSVQGATGELFF.

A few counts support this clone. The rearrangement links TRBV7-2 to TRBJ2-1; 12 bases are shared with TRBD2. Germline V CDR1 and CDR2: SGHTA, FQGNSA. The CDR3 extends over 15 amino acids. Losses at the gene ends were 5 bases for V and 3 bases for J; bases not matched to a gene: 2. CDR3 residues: CASSPGLAGYNEQFF. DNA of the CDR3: TGTGCCAGCAGCCCGGGACTAGCGGGCTACAATGAGCAGTTCTTC.